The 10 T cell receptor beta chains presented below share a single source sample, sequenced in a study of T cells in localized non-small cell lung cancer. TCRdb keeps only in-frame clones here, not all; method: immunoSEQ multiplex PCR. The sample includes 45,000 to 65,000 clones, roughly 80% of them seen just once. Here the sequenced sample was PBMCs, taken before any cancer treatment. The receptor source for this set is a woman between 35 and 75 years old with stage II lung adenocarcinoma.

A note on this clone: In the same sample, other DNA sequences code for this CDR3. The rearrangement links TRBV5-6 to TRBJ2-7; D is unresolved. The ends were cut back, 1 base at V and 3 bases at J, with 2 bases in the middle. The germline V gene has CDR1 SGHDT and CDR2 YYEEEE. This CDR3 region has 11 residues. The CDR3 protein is CASSLRYEQYF. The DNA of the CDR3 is TGTGCCAGCAGCTTGCGCTACGAGCAGTACTTC. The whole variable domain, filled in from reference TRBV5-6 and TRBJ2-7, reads DAGVTQSPTHLIKTRGQQVTLRCSPKSGHDTVSWYQQALGQGPQFIFQYYEEEERQRGNFPDRFSGHQFPNYSSELNVNALLLGDSALYLCASSLRYEQYFGPGTRLTVT.

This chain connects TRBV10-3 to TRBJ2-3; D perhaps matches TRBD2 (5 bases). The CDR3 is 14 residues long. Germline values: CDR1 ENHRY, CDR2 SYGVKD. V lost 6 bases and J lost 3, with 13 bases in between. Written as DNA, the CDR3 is TGTGCCATCAGAAAACTAGACTCGACAGATACGCAGTATTTT. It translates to CAIRKLDSTDTQYF.

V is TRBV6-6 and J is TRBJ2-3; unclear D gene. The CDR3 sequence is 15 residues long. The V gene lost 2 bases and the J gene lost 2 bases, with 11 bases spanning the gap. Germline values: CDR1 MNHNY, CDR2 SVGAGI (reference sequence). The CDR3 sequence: CASSYRIASTDTQYF. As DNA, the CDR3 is TGTGCCAGCAGTTACAGGATCGCGTCCACAGATACGCAGTATTTT.

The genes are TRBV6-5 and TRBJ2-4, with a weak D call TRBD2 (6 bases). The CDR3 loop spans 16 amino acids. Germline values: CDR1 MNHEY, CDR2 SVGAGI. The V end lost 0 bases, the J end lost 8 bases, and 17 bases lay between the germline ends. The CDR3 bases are TGTGCCAGCAGTTACTCGCGGAGGGCAGGTGGGGACATTCAGTACTTC. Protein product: CASSYSRRAGGDIQYF.

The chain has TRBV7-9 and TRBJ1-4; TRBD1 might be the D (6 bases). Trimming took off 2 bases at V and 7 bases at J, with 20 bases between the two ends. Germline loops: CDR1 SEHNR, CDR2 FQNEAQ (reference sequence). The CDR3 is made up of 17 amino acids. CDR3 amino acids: CASSLLGRGGPSEKLFF. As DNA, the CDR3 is TGTGCCAGCAGCTTATTAGGCCGGGGGGGGCCTAGTGAAAAACTGTTTTTT.

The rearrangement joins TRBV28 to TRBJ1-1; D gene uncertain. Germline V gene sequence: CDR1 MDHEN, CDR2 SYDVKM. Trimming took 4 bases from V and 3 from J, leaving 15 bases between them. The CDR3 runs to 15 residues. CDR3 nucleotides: TGTGCCAGCAGTTCCCCATTCCCGCAACACACTGAAGCTTTCTTT. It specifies CASSSPFPQHTEAFF.

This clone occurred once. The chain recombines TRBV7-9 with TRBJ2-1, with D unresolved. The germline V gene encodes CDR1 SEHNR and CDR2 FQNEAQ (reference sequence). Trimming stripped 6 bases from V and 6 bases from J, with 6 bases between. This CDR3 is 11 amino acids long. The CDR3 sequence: CASRRANEQFF. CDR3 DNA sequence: TGTGCCAGCAGAAGGGCCAATGAGCAGTTCTTC.

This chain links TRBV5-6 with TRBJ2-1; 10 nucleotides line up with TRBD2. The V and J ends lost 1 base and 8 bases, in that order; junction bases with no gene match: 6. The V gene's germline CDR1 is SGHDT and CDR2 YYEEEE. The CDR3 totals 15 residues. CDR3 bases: TGTGCCAGCAGCTTGCGGATAGCGGGGGGTGATGAGCAGTTCTTC. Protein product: CASSLRIAGGDEQFF.

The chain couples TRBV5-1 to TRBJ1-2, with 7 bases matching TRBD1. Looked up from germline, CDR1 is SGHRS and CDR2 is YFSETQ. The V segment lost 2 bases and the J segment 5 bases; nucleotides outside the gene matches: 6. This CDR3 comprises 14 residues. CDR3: CASSFSTGAYGYTF. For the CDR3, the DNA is TGCGCCAGCAGCTTCTCTACAGGGGCTTATGGCTACACCTTC.

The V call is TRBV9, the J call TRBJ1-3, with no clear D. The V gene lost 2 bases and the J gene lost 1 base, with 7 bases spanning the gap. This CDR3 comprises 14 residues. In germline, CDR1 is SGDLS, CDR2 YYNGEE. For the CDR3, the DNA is TGTGCCAGCAGCGTTGGAATTTCTGGAAACACCATATATTTT. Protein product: CASSVGISGNTIYF.